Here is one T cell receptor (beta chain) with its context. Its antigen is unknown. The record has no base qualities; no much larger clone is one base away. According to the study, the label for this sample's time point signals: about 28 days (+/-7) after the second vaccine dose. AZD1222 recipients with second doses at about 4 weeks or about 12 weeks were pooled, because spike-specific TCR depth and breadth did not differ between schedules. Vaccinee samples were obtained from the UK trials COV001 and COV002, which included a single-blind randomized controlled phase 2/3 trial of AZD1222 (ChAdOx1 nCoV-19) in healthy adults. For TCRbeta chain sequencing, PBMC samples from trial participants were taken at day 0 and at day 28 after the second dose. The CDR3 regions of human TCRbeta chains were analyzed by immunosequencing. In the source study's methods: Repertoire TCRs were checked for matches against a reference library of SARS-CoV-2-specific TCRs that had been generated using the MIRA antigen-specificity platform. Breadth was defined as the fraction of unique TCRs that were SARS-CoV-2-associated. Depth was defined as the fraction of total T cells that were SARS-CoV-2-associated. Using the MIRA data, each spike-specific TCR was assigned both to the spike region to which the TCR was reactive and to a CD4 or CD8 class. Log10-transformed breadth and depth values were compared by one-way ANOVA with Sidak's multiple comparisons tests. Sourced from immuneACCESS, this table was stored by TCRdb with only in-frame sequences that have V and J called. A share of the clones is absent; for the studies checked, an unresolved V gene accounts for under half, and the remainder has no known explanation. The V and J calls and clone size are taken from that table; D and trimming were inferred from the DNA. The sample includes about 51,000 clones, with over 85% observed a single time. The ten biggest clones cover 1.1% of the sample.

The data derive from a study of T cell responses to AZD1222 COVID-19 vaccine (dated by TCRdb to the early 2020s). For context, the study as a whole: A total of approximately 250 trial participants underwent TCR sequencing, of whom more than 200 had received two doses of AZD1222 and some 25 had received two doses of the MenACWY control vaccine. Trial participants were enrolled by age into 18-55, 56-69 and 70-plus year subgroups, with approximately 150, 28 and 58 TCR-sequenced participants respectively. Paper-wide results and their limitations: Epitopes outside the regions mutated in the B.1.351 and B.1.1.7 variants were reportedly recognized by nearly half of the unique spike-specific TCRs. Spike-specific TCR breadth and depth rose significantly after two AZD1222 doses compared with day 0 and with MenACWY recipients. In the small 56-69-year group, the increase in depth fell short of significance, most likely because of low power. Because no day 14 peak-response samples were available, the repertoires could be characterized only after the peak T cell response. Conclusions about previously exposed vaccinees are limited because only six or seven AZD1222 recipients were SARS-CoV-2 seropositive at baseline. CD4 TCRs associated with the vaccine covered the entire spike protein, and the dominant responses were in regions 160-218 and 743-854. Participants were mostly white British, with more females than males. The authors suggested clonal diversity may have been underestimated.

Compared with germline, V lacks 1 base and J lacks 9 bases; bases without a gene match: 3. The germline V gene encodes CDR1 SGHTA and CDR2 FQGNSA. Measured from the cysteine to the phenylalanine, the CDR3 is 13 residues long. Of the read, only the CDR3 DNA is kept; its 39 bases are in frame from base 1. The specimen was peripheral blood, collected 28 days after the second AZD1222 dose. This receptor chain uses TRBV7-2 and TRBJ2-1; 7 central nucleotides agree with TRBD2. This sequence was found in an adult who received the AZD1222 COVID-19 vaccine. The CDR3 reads CASSLVAGVEQFF. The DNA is TGTGCCAGCAGCTTAGTTGCGGGAGTTGAGCAGTTCTTC.